The present T cell receptor (beta chain) was sequenced within a study of blood T cell repertoires in COVID-19. Using immunoSEQ multiplex PCR, the repertoire was profiled, and TCRdb retains in-frame clones only, with some absent. The repertoire holds 200,000 or so clones, with 87% as singletons. Participant-reported clinical history was the basis for cohort assignment. The sequence was collected from a man aged 30-40 years who had recovered from COVID-19. Sequenced: PBMCs or T cells enriched from blood (not recorded which).

The CDR3 spells CASSREGLNTEAFF. DNA for the CDR3: TGTGCCAGCAGCCGAGAGGGCTTGAACACTGAAGCTTTCTTT. The genes are TRBV14 and TRBJ1-1; D call uncertain. V gave up 4 bases and J gave up 0 bases, with 9 bases separating them. The CDR3 has 14 amino acids. Germline CDR1 reads SGHDN; CDR2 reads FVKESK.